These 28 T cell receptor beta chains share one sample of origin, sequenced in a study of cytomegalovirus exposure and HLA in healthy donors. PCR amplification relied on 60 Vbeta primers (plus 13 Jbeta primers). Some clones are missing from TCRdb's copy, which holds only in-frame ones; the method was immunoSEQ multiplex PCR. The sample shows some 180,000 clones, around 81% of them seen only once. Sequenced: PBMCs. Receptors originate from a man aged 25 to 40 in good health and CMV-seronegative.

This chain connects TRBV7-3 to TRBJ2-2; 9 bases match TRBD1. CDR3 size: 15 residues. Germline V gives CDR1 SGHTA, CDR2 FQGTGA. The V and J ends lost 4 bases and 4 bases, in that order; junction bases with no gene match: 4. The CDR3 protein is CASSSSTGGTGELFF. DNA for the CDR3: TGTGCCAGCAGCTCATCGACAGGGGGCACCGGGGAGCTGTTTTTT. The variable domain in full, completed from reference TRBV7-3 and TRBJ2-2, reads GAGVSQTPSNKVTEKGKYVELRCDPISGHTALYWYRQSLGQGPEFLIYFQGTGAADDSGLPNDRFFAVRPEGSVSTLKIQRTERGDSAVYLCASSSSTGGTGELFFGEGSRLTVL.

The chain couples TRBV19 to TRBJ1-2, with D uncertain. The CDR3 runs 12 residues. V was pared by 9 bases and J by 1 base, with 9 bases between. Germline assignment: CDR1 LNHDA and CDR2 SQIVND (reference sequence). The CDR3 is CASRDINYGYTF. The CDR3 DNA reads TGTGCCAGCCGGGATATTAACTATGGCTACACCTTC.

The rearrangement uses TRBV7-6 and TRBJ2-7, with TRBD2 matching over 8 bases. Trimming took 2 bases from V and 6 from J; bases not matched to a gene: 6. CDR1 is SGHVS, CDR2 FNYEAQ, per germline. The CDR3 loop spans 14 amino acids. The DNA of the CDR3 is TGTGCCAGCAGCTTACTTCGGGAGGGGGGCGAGCAGTACTTC. Its protein product is CASSLLREGGEQYF.

This chain links TRBV29-1 with TRBJ2-3; 10 bases align to TRBD1. V was pared by 8 bases and J by 3 bases, with 5 bases of the junction left unmatched. CDR1 and CDR2 (germline): SQVTM, ANQGSEA. The CDR3 spans 13 residues. The CDR3 DNA sequence: TGCAGCTCGAGACAGGGGGCTACAGATACGCAGTATTTT. As protein: CSSRQGATDTQYF.

This chain connects TRBV4-1 to TRBJ2-7; D uncertain. Trimming stripped 0 bases from V and 3 bases from J, with 6 bases between. The germline CDR1 and CDR2 sequences are MGHRA and YSYEKL. The CDR3 consists of 13 residues. CDR3 in amino acids: CASSQEPGYEQYF. CDR3 DNA: TGCGCCAGCAGCCAAGAACCGGGCTACGAGCAGTACTTC.

J is TRBJ2-7 and V is TRBV28, with TRBD1 matching 9 bases. Germline CDR1 and CDR2: MDHEN and SYDVKM. V was clipped by 2 bases and J by 6 bases; unmatched bases: 8. There are 15 residues in the CDR3. CDR3 protein: CASSLNGDRVGEQYF. DNA for the CDR3: TGTGCCAGCAGTTTAAACGGGGACAGGGTTGGCGAGCAGTACTTC. The entire variable domain, with the rest obtained from reference TRBV28 and TRBJ2-7, is as follows: DVKVTQSSRYLVKRTGEKVFLECVQDMDHENMFWYRQDPGLGLRLIYFSYDVKMKEKGDIPEGYSVSREKKERFSLILESASTNQTSMYLCASSLNGDRVGEQYFGPGTRLTVT.

This clone has more than one count but fewer than ten. The rearrangement links TRBV19 to TRBJ2-2, with TRBD1 identical over 7 bases. V lost 6 bases and J lost 4; bases outside the gene matches: 8. This CDR3 comprises 15 residues. Germline CDR1 reads LNHDA; CDR2 reads SQIVND (reference sequence). The CDR3 DNA follows: TGTGCCAGTAGGGCACAGGGGCGTGGCACCGGGGAGCTGTTTTTT. Amino acids: CASRAQGRGTGELFF.

The chain is built from TRBV11-3 and TRBJ2-2; TRBD2 agrees at 8 bases. Trimming at V came to 5 bases and at J to 6 bases, leaving 5 bases not matched to a gene. CDR1 is SGHNT, CDR2 YENEEA, per germline. This CDR3 comprises 14 residues. DNA of the CDR3: TGTGCCAGCAGCCCTGGACTAGCCCCCGGGGAGCTGTTTTTT. It yields the protein CASSPGLAPGELFF. Drawing the rest from reference TRBV11-3 and TRBJ2-2, the complete variable domain is EAGVVQSPRYKIIEKKQPVAFWCNPISGHNTLYWYLQNLGQGPELLIRYENEEAVDDSQLPKDRFSAERLKGVDSTLKIQPAELGDSAVYLCASSPGLAPGELFFGEGSRLTVL.

V gene TRBV6-5 combines with J gene TRBJ2-7; tentative D call: TRBD2 (6 bases). The CDR3 spans 16 residues. Deletions cut 2 bases from V and 0 bases from J, with 14 bases between. Per the germline V gene, CDR1 is MNHEY and CDR2 is SVGAGI. The CDR3 nucleotides are TGTGCCAGCAGTTACCTCGGGAGCGATAGCTCCTACGAGCAGTACTTC. Residues: CASSYLGSDSSYEQYF.

The CDR3 nucleotides are TGTGCCAGCAGTTCACAGGGGTGGGGCCCCTACGAGCAGTACTTC. This codes for CASSSQGWGPYEQYF. V usage is TRBV28 and J usage is TRBJ2-7, with 7 bases fitting TRBD1. The CDR3 loop spans 15 amino acids. The germline gives CDR1 MDHEN, CDR2 SYDVKM. After removal of 4 bases from V and 2 bases from J, the junction contained 8 bases not matched to a gene.

About this clone: Different DNA sequences within this sample yield the same CDR3. The chain carries TRBV6-4 and TRBJ2-3, with 10 bases aligning to TRBD1. Germline V gives CDR1 MRHNA, CDR2 SNTAGT. The CDR3 runs 14 residues. J gave up 3 bases and V 4 bases, and 1 base lay outside the gene matches. CDR3 DNA sequence: TGTGCCAGCAGTGGGACAGGGGGAACAGATACGCAGTATTTT. It yields the protein CASSGTGGTDTQYF.

The chain carries TRBV7-9 and TRBJ2-5; no reliable D call. V lost 2 bases and J lost 1, with 5 bases in between. Germline V gene lookup returns CDR1 SEHNR and CDR2 FQNEAQ (reference sequence). CDR3 length: 13 amino acids. CDR3 DNA: TGTGCCAGCAGCTTACTTCCCCAAGAGACCCAGTACTTC. Translated: CASSLLPQETQYF.

The chain uses TRBV9 and TRBJ2-5; TRBD2 aligns across 7 bases. V lost 0 bases to trimming and J lost 4 bases; unmatched junction nucleotides: 6. The CDR3 contains 15 residues. CDR1 is SGDLS and CDR2 is YYNGEE in the germline V gene. The CDR3 loop is CASSVEGLVAETQYF. The CDR3 coding sequence is TGTGCCAGCAGCGTAGAAGGACTAGTTGCAGAGACCCAGTACTTC.

The chain has TRBV10-3 and TRBJ2-3, with 7 bases lining up with TRBD2. There are 13 residues in the CDR3. Germline CDR1 ENHRY, CDR2 SYGVKD. V was pared by 10 bases and J by 5 bases, with 9 bases of the junction left unmatched. The CDR3 DNA reads as TGTGCCACGTGGGGGGGGGTCCTAGATACGCAGTATTTT. Amino acid sequence: CATWGGVLDTQYF.

The chain combines TRBV9 with TRBJ2-1, with D tentatively TRBD2 (6 bases). The germline V gene encodes CDR1 SGDLS and CDR2 YYNGEE. The V end was cut by 2 bases, the J end by 6 bases, with 9 bases between. The CDR3 runs 13 residues. The CDR3 spells CASSVRLVNEQFF. The DNA of the CDR3 is TGTGCCAGCAGCGTCCGACTAGTCAATGAGCAGTTCTTC.

This chain connects TRBV20-1 to TRBJ2-7, with D perhaps TRBD1 (6 bases). Trimming took 3 bases from V and 4 from J, leaving 7 bases between them. This CDR3 contains 11 residues. Germline CDR1 is DFQATT and CDR2 is SNEGSKA (reference sequence). The CDR3 DNA sequence: TGCAGTGCTAGGAGGGGGTACGAGCAGTACTTC. It yields the protein CSARRGYEQYF.

The V call is TRBV19, the J call TRBJ2-5, with unresolved D. CDR1 is LNHDA, CDR2 SQIVND, per germline (reference sequence). The V gene lost 4 bases and the J gene lost 4 bases, with 7 bases spanning the gap. The CDR3 is 12 residues long. CDR3 coding DNA: TGTGCCAGTAGTAGGGCAGGAGAGACCCAGTACTTC. This encodes CASSRAGETQYF. Complete variable domain (other parts from reference TRBV19 and TRBJ2-5): DGGITQSPKYLFRKEGQNVTLSCEQNLNHDAMYWYRQDPGQGLRLIYYSQIVNDFQKGDIAEGYSVSREKKESFPLTVTSAQKNPTAFYLCASSRAGETQYFGPGTRLLVL.

There are a few counts of this clone. The V and J genes are TRBV19 and TRBJ2-2, with D possibly matching TRBD2 (5 bases). The CDR3 consists of 16 residues. CDR1 is LNHDA, CDR2 SQIVND, per germline (reference sequence). The V and J ends lost 3 bases and 1 base respectively, with 12 bases between them. The CDR3: CASSIEGSKNTGELFF. The CDR3 nucleotides are TGTGCCAGTAGTATTGAGGGCAGCAAGAACACCGGGGAGCTGTTTTTT.

The chain carries TRBV11-1 and TRBJ2-7, with 8 bases lining up with TRBD1. Losses at the gene ends were 4 bases for V and 0 bases for J; bases not matched to a gene: 5. The V gene's germline CDR1 is SGHAT and CDR2 FQDESV (reference sequence). This CDR3 contains 15 residues. In DNA form, the CDR3 reads TGTGCCAGCAGCTACGGACAGGGCCACTCCTACGAGCAGTACTTC. This translates into CASSYGQGHSYEQYF.

The chain has TRBV11-3 and TRBJ2-4, with no clear D. V was trimmed by 5 bases and J by 2 bases, leaving 7 bases between them. CDR1 and CDR2 from the germline V gene are SGHNT and YENEEA. CDR3 length: 13 amino acids. The CDR3 region is CASSLNSKNIQYF. The CDR3 nucleotides are TGTGCCAGCAGCCTCAACTCCAAAAACATTCAGTACTTC.

The gene calls are TRBV4-2 and TRBJ1-1, with D tentatively TRBD1 (5 bases). V lost 0 bases to trimming and J lost 0 bases, with 35 bases between them. Germline CDR1 LGHNA, CDR2 YNFKEQ. This CDR3 contains 24 residues. CDR3 DNA sequence: TGTGCCAGCAGCCAAGAGGAACTACGAACGGGGGACTGGATTGGGGACCCCCTGAACACTGAAGCTTTCTTT. Translation: CASSQEELRTGDWIGDPLNTEAFF.

V usage is TRBV9 and J usage is TRBJ2-7; TRBD2 matches at 12 bases. The CDR3 length is 13 residues. Unmatched junction bases numbered 3, after V lost 4 bases and J lost 7 bases. Germline V lookup: CDR1 SGDLS, CDR2 YYNGEE. The CDR3 DNA sequence: TGTGCCAGCAGCCCCGGACTAGCGGGAGAGCAGTACTTC. This sequence encodes CASSPGLAGEQYF.

This chain connects TRBV2 to TRBJ1-5; the match to TRBD1 covers 7 bases. Germline V gene data show CDR1 as SNHLY and CDR2 as FYNNEI. This CDR3 contains 13 residues. Trimming cost V 4 bases and J 6 bases; bases outside gene matches: 3. CDR3 sequence reads: CASSAGTAQPQHF. CDR3 nucleotide sequence: TGTGCCAGCAGTGCCGGGACAGCTCAGCCCCAGCATTTT.

Written as DNA, the CDR3 is TGCAGCGTTAGCCGCAGGGACAATGAGCAGTTCTTC. It codes for CSVSRRDNEQFF. The rearrangement links TRBV29-1 to TRBJ2-1; D might be TRBD1 (5 bases). V lost 5 bases to trimming and J lost 5 bases, with 10 bases between them. The CDR3 length is 12 residues. Germline V gives CDR1 SQVTM, CDR2 ANQGSEA.

This clone was seen a few times. The J gene is TRBJ1-5, the V gene TRBV6-5; tentatively, D is TRBD1 (5 bases). The CDR3 is 13 amino acids. CDR1 is MNHEY and CDR2 is SVGAGI in the germline V gene. V lost 6 bases to trimming and J lost 4 bases, with 10 bases between them. The chain's CDR3 is CASSGGANQPQHF. CDR3 DNA sequence: TGTGCCAGCAGCGGAGGGGCTAATCAGCCCCAGCATTTT.

The chain recombines TRBV9 with TRBJ2-1; TRBD1 agrees at 9 bases. The germline V gene encodes CDR1 SGDLS and CDR2 YYNGEE. Losses at the gene ends were 2 bases for V and 9 bases for J; bases not matched to a gene: 9. The CDR3 sequence is 15 residues long. CDR3 nucleotide sequence: TGTGCCAGCAGCGTCGGGACAGGGAGGGTAGGTGAGCAGTTCTTC. Its protein product is CASSVGTGRVGEQFF. The full variable domain, completed using reference TRBV9 and TRBJ2-1, is DSGVTQTPKHLITATGQRVTLRCSPRSGDLSVYWYQQSLDQGLQFLIQYYNGEERAKGNILERFSAQQFPDLHSELNLSSLELGDSALYFCASSVGTGRVGEQFFGPGTRLTVL.

This chain uses TRBV9 with TRBJ2-3; the D gene is possibly TRBD2 (6 bases). CDR3 length: 16 amino acids. Per germline, CDR1 SGDLS and CDR2 YYNGEE. Trimming pared 0 bases from V and 0 bases from J, leaving 11 bases between. This CDR3 is CASSVGVADSTDTQYF. CDR3 DNA: TGTGCCAGCAGCGTAGGGGTAGCGGACAGCACAGATACGCAGTATTTT. The complete variable domain, with remaining parts taken from reference TRBV9 and TRBJ2-3, reads DSGVTQTPKHLITATGQRVTLRCSPRSGDLSVYWYQQSLDQGLQFLIQYYNGEERAKGNILERFSAQQFPDLHSELNLSSLELGDSALYFCASSVGVADSTDTQYFGPGTRLTVL.

This clone has only a few counts. The chain employs TRBV6-1 and TRBJ2-5, with a tentative D call TRBD2 (5 bases). The CDR3 has 15 amino acids. V gave up 6 bases and J gave up 5 bases, with 19 bases separating them. The germline CDR1 and CDR2 sequences are MNHNS and SASEGT. CDR3 DNA sequence: TGTGCCAGCAGCCAATGGAGGCAGCAATACGAGACCCAGTACTTC. Residues: CASSQWRQQYETQYF.